This passage covers 5 T cell receptor beta chains from one sample sequenced in a study of beta chain features in type 1 diabetes. The authors reverse transcribed all of the isolated RNA, so sequencing captured expressed TCRB transcripts. Using immunoSEQ multiplex PCR, the repertoire was profiled, and TCRdb retains in-frame clones only, with some absent. Counted here are 200,000 to 250,000 clones, 11% to 15% occurring once; the ten biggest clones make up more than 0.02%. The specimen was naive CD4+ T cells from blood. The receptors originated from a middle-aged woman in good health.

The rearrangement uses TRBV6-1 and TRBJ2-3; D possibly corresponds to TRBD2 (6 bases). This CDR3 is 16 amino acids long. The germline V gene encodes CDR1 MNHNS and CDR2 SASEGT. The ends were cut back, 3 bases at V and 0 bases at J, with 13 bases in the middle. The CDR3 spells CASSDESGQSTDTQYF. CDR3 coding DNA: TGTGCCAGCAGTGATGAAAGCGGGCAAAGCACAGATACGCAGTATTTT.

This clone was seen a handful of times. The genes are TRBV10-3 and TRBJ2-3; possibly TRBD1 for D (6 bases). The CDR3 consists of 14 residues. Germline V gene sequence: CDR1 ENHRY, CDR2 SYGVKD. V was cut by 0 bases and J by 5 bases, with 9 bases left in between. The CDR3 protein is CAISESRGKDTQYF. The CDR3 DNA follows: TGTGCCATCAGTGAGTCCAGGGGCAAAGATACGCAGTATTTT.

This clone was detected only a few times. The chain is built from TRBV15 and TRBJ2-7; TRBD1 is a possible D gene (5 bases). CDR1 is LNHNV and CDR2 is YYDKDF in the germline V gene (reference sequence). V was pared by 4 bases and J by 2 bases, with 15 bases between. This CDR3 region has 15 residues. The DNA of the CDR3 is TGTGCCACCAGCACTCTAGGGGATGTTGCCTACGAGCAGTACTTC. It is translated as CATSTLGDVAYEQYF.

This clone was counted between two and nine times. The chain recombines TRBV7-9 with TRBJ2-7, with 11 bases that match TRBD1. The CDR3 covers 16 residues. V shed 0 bases and J 7 bases; nucleotides not matched to a gene: 8. Germline V gene sequence: CDR1 SEHNR, CDR2 FQNEAQ (reference sequence). In nucleotides, the CDR3 is TGTGCCAGCAGCTTAGCGGGAGGACAGGGGGCGCGGGAGCAGTACTTC. Protein product: CASSLAGGQGAREQYF. The complete variable domain, with remaining parts taken from reference TRBV7-9 and TRBJ2-7, reads DTGVSQNPRHKITKRGQNVTFRCDPISEHNRLYWYRQTLGQGPEFLTYFQNEAQLEKSRLLSDRFSAERPKGSFSTLEIQRTEQGDSAMYLCASSLAGGQGAREQYFGPGTRLTVT.

As DNA, the CDR3 is TGCGCCAGCAGCCCGGGACTAGCGATTCAGACCCAGTACTTC. Residues: CASSPGLAIQTQYF. This chain joins TRBV5-1 and TRBJ2-5; the match to TRBD2 covers 10 bases. The length of the CDR3 is 14 residues. Per the germline V gene, CDR1 is SGHRS and CDR2 is YFSETQ. V shed 4 bases, J shed 6 bases, and the junction held 6 bases outside the gene matches.